This T cell receptor beta chain is from a study of Tregs in tolerant kidney transplant recipients. Study context: Related graft donors supplied nonmyeloablative bone marrow transplants, and mixed chimerism was transient. Whole-study findings and limits: Biological reproducibility was not directly addressed in this study. The small number of patients limits these findings pending further validation. Donor-specific Treg expansion exceeded global Treg expansion in tolerant patients, suggesting antigen drive.

Comment on this clone: Its antigen is still unknown.

Germline V gene sequence: CDR1 SGHTA, CDR2 FQGTGA. The CDR3 is made up of 16 amino acids. V shed 6 bases and J 4 bases; nucleotides not matched to a gene: 13. TCRdb keeps only in-frame clones here, not all; method: immunoSEQ multiplex PCR. The table includes approximately 93,000 clones, 93% detected once. The receptor was derived from a human donor who received a combined kidney and bone marrow transplant. The sequences come from CD4+ T cells from blood, collected before the transplant. The chain has TRBV7-3 and TRBJ1-2, with 8 bases lining up with TRBD1. CDR3 DNA: TGTGCCAGCAGATTGACTTCCGGGACAGGCGTCTATGGCTACACCTTC. This sequence encodes CASRLTSGTGVYGYTF.